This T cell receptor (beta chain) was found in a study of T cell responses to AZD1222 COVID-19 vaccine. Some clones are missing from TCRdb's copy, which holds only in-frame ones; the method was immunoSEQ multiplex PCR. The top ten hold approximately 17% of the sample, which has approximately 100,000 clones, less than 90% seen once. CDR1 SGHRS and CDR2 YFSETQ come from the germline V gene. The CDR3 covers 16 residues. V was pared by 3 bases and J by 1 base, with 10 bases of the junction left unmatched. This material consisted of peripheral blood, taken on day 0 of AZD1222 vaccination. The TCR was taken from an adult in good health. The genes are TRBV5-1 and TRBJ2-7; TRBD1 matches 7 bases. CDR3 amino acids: CASSSPDRVGSYEQYF. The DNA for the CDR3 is TGCGCCAGCAGCTCCCCAGACAGGGTGGGGTCCTACGAGCAGTACTTC.